Listed here are 14 T cell receptor beta chains from one sample, sequenced in a study of blood T cell repertoires in COVID-19. Sequencing was performed with immunoSEQ multiplex PCR; in TCRdb, only in-frame clones are kept and a portion is missing. The sample shows approximately 240,000 clones, 80% to 90% of them seen only once. Specimen: PBMCs or T cells enriched from blood (not recorded which). Receptors were obtained from a woman in her late teens or twenties in a cohort exposed to, infected with or recovered from COVID-19 (not recorded which).

V and J are TRBV18 and TRBJ1-2; 9 nucleotides agree with TRBD1. The CDR3 has 14 amino acids. Germline V gene sequence: CDR1 KGHSH, CDR2 LQKENI. With 3 bases clipped from V and 6 bases from J, the junction kept 5 bases outside the gene matches. CDR3 nucleotide sequence: TGTGCCAGCTCACCCCGGACAGGGGATAATGGCTACACCTTC. Protein sequence: CASSPRTGDNGYTF.

This chain joins TRBV4-1 and TRBJ2-7, with 7 bases matching TRBD1. CDR1 and CDR2 (germline): MGHRA, YSYEKL. The CDR3 spans 17 residues. V gave up 3 bases and J gave up 3 bases; unmatched junction bases: 14. CDR3 amino acids: CASSHETGLPKDYEQYF. The CDR3 nucleotides are TGCGCCAGCAGCCATGAGACAGGGCTCCCTAAGGACTACGAGCAGTACTTC.

The chain links TRBV5-5 to TRBJ1-4, with 7 bases fitting TRBD1. Trimming removed 9 bases from V and 3 bases from J; junction bases left unmatched: 14. Looked up from germline, CDR1 is SGHKS and CDR2 is YYEKEE (reference sequence). This CDR3 is 16 amino acids long. The DNA of the CDR3 is TGTGCCACGACCGAAACTACGACAGGGCCTAATGAAAAACTGTTTTTT. Residues: CATTETTTGPNEKLFF.

The chain recombines TRBV28 with TRBJ2-1; 7 bases match TRBD2. Unmatched junction bases numbered 4, after V lost 1 base and J lost 1 base. The CDR3 contains 16 residues. Germline V gene sequence: CDR1 MDHEN, CDR2 SYDVKM. CDR3 in DNA: TGTGCCAGCAGTTTATCTAGCGGAGGTTCCTACAATGAGCAGTTCTTC. This codes for CASSLSSGGSYNEQFF.

The chain couples TRBV2 to TRBJ1-1; no definite D call. Germline loops: CDR1 SNHLY, CDR2 FYNNEI. Trimming cost V 4 bases and J 2 bases, with 8 bases left between them. The CDR3 covers 13 residues. The CDR3 DNA is TGTGCCAGCAGTGTAATCCTTAACACTGAAGCTTTCTTT. Its translation: CASSVILNTEAFF.

The chain joins TRBV28 to TRBJ1-1; 10 bases align to TRBD1. The CDR3 runs to 15 residues. Germline V gene lookup returns CDR1 MDHEN and CDR2 SYDVKM. Losses at the gene ends were 4 bases for V and 6 bases for J; bases not matched to a gene: 8. CDR3 bases: TGTGCCAGCAGTTCTTGGACAGGGGGAAGACCTGAAGCTTTCTTT. This encodes CASSSWTGGRPEAFF.

Turning to this clone: The sample has other DNA sequences that encode this CDR3 too. The gene calls are TRBV4-2 and TRBJ2-1; D is unclear. The CDR3 loop spans 12 amino acids. Germline V CDR1 and CDR2: LGHNA, YNFKEQ. V was shortened by 1 base and J by 9 bases, with 7 bases between the two germline ends. The CDR3 DNA is TGTGCCAGCAGCCAAGTGACTGGTGAGCAGTTCTTC. Its protein product is CASSQVTGEQFF.

The chain couples TRBV14 to TRBJ2-1, with TRBD1 matching over 7 bases. V trimming: 2 bases; J trimming: 3 bases; junction bases outside the gene matches: 7. The length of the CDR3 is 16 residues. The germline V gene encodes CDR1 SGHDN and CDR2 FVKESK. CDR3 sequence reads: CASSQRLGQVYNEQFF. DNA for the CDR3: TGTGCCAGCAGCCAAAGGCTTGGACAGGTCTACAATGAGCAGTTCTTC.

The chain carries TRBV19 and TRBJ1-4; D possibly corresponds to TRBD1 (5 bases). The germline gives CDR1 LNHDA, CDR2 SQIVND (reference sequence). V was shortened by 3 bases and J by 7 bases, with 15 bases between the two germline ends. The CDR3 is 15 amino acids. The CDR3 is CASSIIKGSGEKLFF. The CDR3 coding sequence is TGTGCCAGTAGTATCATCAAGGGGTCGGGTGAAAAACTGTTTTTT.

CDR3 bases: TGTGCCAGCAGTTTGAGCGTCAATTCACCCCTCCACTTT. This gives the protein CASSLSVNSPLHF. The chain uses TRBV27 and TRBJ1-6; no reliable D call. The CDR3 runs 13 residues. V was cut by 3 bases and J by 7 bases, with 7 bases left in between. Germline CDR1 reads MNHEY; CDR2 reads SMNVEV (reference sequence).

The V gene is TRBV12-3 or TRBV12-4, the J gene TRBJ1-1; no reliable D call. The CDR3 is 13 amino acids. V lost 6 bases and J lost 3, with 11 bases in between. CDR3 nucleotides: TGTGCCAGCAGATTCAGTGAAGACACTGAAGCTTTCTTT. This encodes CASRFSEDTEAFF.

V usage is TRBV6-5 and J usage is TRBJ2-3; the match to TRBD2 covers 8 bases. Germline V gene data show CDR1 as MNHEY and CDR2 as SVGAGI. CDR3 size: 15 residues. V dropped 6 bases and J dropped 5; count of bases not matched to a gene: 10. CDR3 coding DNA: TGTGCCAGCAGCAGACCGGGACTAGGGGTAGATACGCAGTATTTT. Translating it yields CASSRPGLGVDTQYF.

J is TRBJ2-3 and V is TRBV19; TRBD2 agrees at 10 bases. The CDR3 consists of 15 residues. V trimming: 9 bases; J trimming: 0 bases; junction bases outside the gene matches: 6. Germline values: CDR1 LNHDA, CDR2 SQIVND (reference sequence). CDR3 nucleotide sequence: TGTGCCAGCCGCCCTAGCGGGAGAAGCACAGATACGCAGTATTTT. This gives the protein CASRPSGRSTDTQYF.

The CDR3 sequence is CASSWEGQGTTEAFF. For the CDR3, the DNA is TGTGCCAGCAGCTGGGAGGGACAGGGGACGACTGAAGCTTTCTTT. This chain links TRBV5-6 with TRBJ1-1, with 10 bases fitting TRBD1. Germline V CDR1 and CDR2: SGHDT, YYEEEE. This CDR3 has 15 residues. The ends lost 3 bases at V and 5 bases at J; junction bases unmatched: 7.